This T cell receptor (beta chain) was recorded in a study of CD8 T cell repertoires and HIV-1 epitope variants. With respect to this clone: Its antigen is as yet unknown.

Sequencing used immunoSEQ multiplex PCR; TCRdb keeps in-frame clones, though not all of them. The sample lists some 5,000 clones; around 72% were seen once. The CDR3 sequence is 14 residues long. The trim removed 5 bases at V and 7 bases at J, leaving 10 bases unmatched. Germline-derived CDR1 and CDR2 are SGHTA and FQGNSA. The sequenced sample was cultured CD8+ T cells derived from PBMCs. The chain joins TRBV7-2 to TRBJ1-1; 7 positions match TRBD1. This TCR was sampled from a male donor with HIV. CDR3 residues: CASSLSGGSYEAFF. Here the CDR3 DNA reads TGTGCCAGCAGCCTATCAGGGGGTAGCTATGAAGCTTTCTTT.